Listed below are T cell receptor beta chains from one sample, sequenced in a study of blood T cells in healthy people across ages. MiXCR was run by TCRdb on the 5' RACE reads, yielding one entry per CDR3 protein. The repertoire holds roughly 500,000 distinct CDR3 sequences, with less than 25% as singletons. These sequences were also reported in another study, on T cells of mothers and their children.

Sequencing was carried out using blood. The receptor source for this set is a boy younger than 18 in good health. The CDR3 runs from the conserved cysteine through the conserved F or W. A D gene is named only where the DNA matches it firmly. Rows may omit the clone size; those that give it use once, few, many or a size class.

v_gene	d_gene	abundance	j_gene	CDR3nt	CDR3aa
TRBV15	TRBD2	few	TRBJ2-1	TGTGCCACCAGCAGAGATGTTGGAGTAGCGGGAGACGGTGAGCAGTTCTTC	CATSRDVGVAGDGEQFF
TRBV20-1	-	-	TRBJ2-7	TGCAGTGCTACGCAAGGGGCAGCGGGTTTGGAGCAGTACTTC	CSATQGAAGLEQYF
TRBV3-1	-	few	TRBJ2-1	TGTACCAGCAGCCCCTCTCGACTAGCCTACAATGAGCAGTTCTTC	CTSSPSRLAYNEQFF
TRBV28	TRBD2	-	TRBJ2-7	TGTGCCAGCAGTTTCGGACTAGCACCTTCGGATGAGCAGTACTTC	CASSFGLAPSDEQYF
TRBV6-5	-	-	TRBJ2-4	TGTGCCAGCAGTTACTCGGGCAGAGCCAAAAACATTCAGTACTTC	CASSYSGRAKNIQYF
TRBV7-9	-	-	TRBJ2-5	TGTGCCAGCAGCCGCAACCTCCGTGAGACCCAGTACTTC	CASSRNLRETQYF
TRBV11-2	TRBD2	-	TRBJ2-1	TGTACCAGCAGCTTAGAGGGACTAGCGGGAGGGCTCGGTAATGAGCAGTTCTTC	CTSSLEGLAGGLGNEQFF
TRBV7-2	TRBD1	-	TRBJ1-4	TGTGCCAGCAGCTTATCCGGGACAGGGCGTGAAAAACTGTTTTTT	CASSLSGTGREKLFF
TRBV29-1	-	-	TRBJ1-2	TGCAGCGTCCCGGACCGGGACGGAGGCTACACCTTC	CSVPDRDGGYTF
TRBV6-2/TRBV6-3	-	-	TRBJ2-1	TGTGCCAGCTTTAAAGGAGGTTCCTACAATGAGCAGTTCTTC	CASFKGGSYNEQFF
TRBV6-1	-	-	TRBJ1-5	TGTGCCAGCGGGGGGGGCAGGGGAGGCAATCAGCCCCAGCATTTT	CASGGGRGGNQPQHF
TRBV4-2	TRBD1	many	TRBJ1-6	TGTGCCAGCAGCCAAGAATCGGGACAGTTAAATGCACCCCTCCACTTT	CASSQESGQLNAPLHF
TRBV7-3	-	few	TRBJ2-3	TGTGCCAGCAGCCTAATGGGGGGACAGAAATACTCCTCTAGCACAGATACGCAGTATTTT	CASSLMGGQKYSSSTDTQYF
TRBV20-1	-	-	TRBJ2-1	TGCAGTGCTAGAGATAGAGTGAGGGGCATCGGTGAGCAGTTCTTC	CSARDRVRGIGEQFF
TRBV6-1	TRBD1	-	TRBJ2-7	TGTGCCAGCAGTCCGTCAATAGGACAGGGGAGCTACGAGCAGTACTTC	CASSPSIGQGSYEQYF
TRBV15	TRBD2	few	TRBJ2-3	TGTGCCACCAGCAGAGATGTTCGGGGGGGAGATACGCAGTATTTT	CATSRDVRGGDTQYF
TRBV20-1	TRBD2	-	TRBJ2-7	TGCAGTGCCTCGAGGACTAGCGGGAGAGGTACCTACGAGCAGTACTTC	CSASRTSGRGTYEQYF
TRBV28	-	-	TRBJ2-7	TGTGCCAGCAGACCCGATGAGGGTGGCCCTTCCTACGAGCAGTACTTC	CASRPDEGGPSYEQYF
TRBV6-1	-	-	TRBJ2-1	TGTGCCGGAGGGACGGACTACAATGAGCAGTTCTTC	CAGGTDYNEQFF
TRBV7-9	-	many	TRBJ2-7	TGTGCCAGCAGTCCGGAATTCGGTCAGTACTTC	CASSPEFGQYF
TRBV9	TRBD2	-	TRBJ2-5	TGTGCCAGCAGCGTAGAAATGGGACTAGAGCGAGAGACCCAGTACTTC	CASSVEMGLERETQYF
TRBV6-1	-	-	TRBJ1-1	TGTGCCAGCAGTGAAGCCATCACTGAAGCTTTCTTT	CASSEAITEAFF
TRBV5-1	TRBD1	-	TRBJ1-1	TGCGCCAGCAGCTCGGGACAGGGGCTCGGCACTGAAGCTTTCTTT	CASSSGQGLGTEAFF
TRBV28	-	few	TRBJ2-7	TGTGCCAGCAGTTTGGGACCCCCAAACGCCTACGAGCAGTACTTC	CASSLGPPNAYEQYF
TRBV4-3	-	-	TRBJ2-2	TGCGCCAGCAGCCCCTCCCTCGCGAACACCGGGGAGCTGTTTTTT	CASSPSLANTGELFF
TRBV29-1	TRBD2	few	TRBJ2-5	TGCAGCGTGACTAGCGGGAGGGTTGCAAAAGAGACCCAGTACTTC	CSVTSGRVAKETQYF
TRBV20-1	TRBD1	-	TRBJ1-1	TGCAGTGCTAGAGATTTAGGAGAGGGGGCGGCGGCTGAAGCTTTCTTT	CSARDLGEGAAAEAFF
TRBV5-4	-	-	TRBJ2-7	TGTGCCAGCAGCTTGGTTCAGGGGGAGCAGTACTTC	CASSLVQGEQYF
TRBV3-1	TRBD1	-	TRBJ2-5	TGTGCCAGCAGCCCATCGTACAGGGGTCGGGGAGAGACCCAGTACTTC	CASSPSYRGRGETQYF
TRBV7-9	TRBD1	-	TRBJ2-1	TGTGCCAGCAGTTCCGACAGGGTGGTCTACAATGAGCAGTTCTTC	CASSSDRVVYNEQFF
TRBV7-2	TRBD2	-	TRBJ2-3	TGTGCCAGCAGCTCGTTAGCGGGAGTAATGGATACGCAGTATTTT	CASSSLAGVMDTQYF
TRBV7-9	-	-	TRBJ2-5	TGTGCTAGCAAAGAGGGGTCCAGAGAGACCCAGTACTTC	CASKEGSRETQYF
TRBV7-2	-	-	TRBJ1-2	TGTGCCAGCAGCTTAGCATCGACAGACTATGGCTACACCTTC	CASSLASTDYGYTF
TRBV3-1	TRBD2	few	TRBJ2-5	TGTGCCAGCAGCTCCCGACTAGCGGGAAACAGAAAGGGAGAGACCCAGTACTTC	CASSSRLAGNRKGETQYF
TRBV3-1	-	-	TRBJ2-5	TGTGCCAGCAGCCTAAGAAACACCCAAGAGACCCAGTACTTC	CASSLRNTQETQYF
TRBV4-1	-	few	TRBJ1-4	TGCGCCAGCAGTCTGGTGAATGAAAAACTGTTTTTT	CASSLVNEKLFF
TRBV5-1	TRBD1	-	TRBJ2-5	TGCGCCAGCAGCGACCGGGGTCGGGACAGCCGAGACCAGTACTTC	CASSDRGRDSRDQYF
TRBV7-2	-	-	TRBJ2-1	TGTGCCAGCAGCTTGATGACAGGCCCCTACAATGAGCAGTTCTTC	CASSLMTGPYNEQFF
TRBV20-1	-	-	TRBJ2-7	TGCAGTGCAAAGACAGAGTCCTACGAGCAGTACTTC	CSAKTESYEQYF
TRBV25-1	-	-	TRBJ2-5	TGTGCCAGCAGTGAATCCCACAGGGCGGAGACCCAGTACTTC	CASSESHRAETQYF
TRBV6-5	-	-	TRBJ2-7	TGTGCCAGCAGTTACTCTACGACAGTCTCTCCCTGCGAGCAGTACTTC	CASSYSTTVSPCEQYF
TRBV7-9	-	-	TRBJ1-2	TGTGCCAGCACACCAGGGCAGGGTGAAAGCTATGGCTACACCTTC	CASTPGQGESYGYTF
TRBV15	-	-	TRBJ1-2	TGTGCCACCAGCTCCCAATCGGGAGCTAACTATGGCTACACCTTC	CATSSQSGANYGYTF
TRBV28	-	once	TRBJ2-1	TGTGCCAGCAGGACGAGCAATGAGCAGTTCTTC	CASRTSNEQFF
TRBV5-1	-	-	TRBJ1-2	TGCGCCAGCAGCCTCCTCTCGGGGGGTGACTTTGGCTACACCTTC	CASSLLSGGDFGYTF
TRBV15	-	many	TRBJ1-4	TGTGCCACCAGCAGAGAAGGGCGTAATGAAAAACTGTTTTTT	CATSREGRNEKLFF
TRBV7-9	-	few	TRBJ2-4	TGTGCCAGCAGCCCTCTGACGCAGACCAAAAACATTCAGTACTTC	CASSPLTQTKNIQYF
TRBV20-1	TRBD2	few	TRBJ2-1	TGCAGTGCCTATCCAGCGGGAGGGTACAATGAGCAGTTCTTC	CSAYPAGGYNEQFF
TRBV28	-	-	TRBJ1-1	TGTGCCAGCAGTTTTGGGTCAGGGCTGGTTTCTGAAGCTTTCTTT	CASSFGSGLVSEAFF
TRBV7-2	-	few	TRBJ1-1	TGTGCCAGCAGCCCGCCAGGGGTTGCGGTGAACACTGAAGCTTTCTTT	CASSPPGVAVNTEAFF
TRBV6-2/TRBV6-3	TRBD1	-	TRBJ2-1	TGTGCCAGCACCCAGGCGGGACAGGGATACAATGAGCAGTTCTTC	CASTQAGQGYNEQFF
TRBV6-6	TRBD1	few	TRBJ1-4	TGTGCCAGCCACAGGGGGGGTGAAAAACTGTTTTTT	CASHRGGEKLFF
TRBV20-1	-	few	TRBJ2-7	TGCAGTGCTAGTTCGGCCTCCTACGAGCAGTACTTC	CSASSASYEQYF
TRBV6-2/TRBV6-3	-	few	TRBJ2-3	TGTGCCAGCAGTCCCACCTGGGCGGAAACAGATACGCAGTATTTT	CASSPTWAETDTQYF
TRBV28	TRBD1	-	TRBJ2-7	TGTGCCAGCAGTTGGTGGTCGGGGACAGGGCCTTCCTACGAGCAGTACTTC	CASSWWSGTGPSYEQYF